This is a list of T cell receptor beta chains from one sample in a study of blood T cell repertoires in COVID-19. Generated by immunoSEQ multiplex PCR, the TCRdb table keeps only in-frame clones and is missing some. The sample lists 150,000 to 200,000 clones, roughly 84% occurring once. Material: peripheral blood. Receptors were obtained from a human donor in a cohort sampled during active COVID-19. Both conserved end residues are part of each CDR3. D genes are given only for firm matches. Expanded clones are given a class, and other clones once, few, many or no size at all.

size	V	D	J	CDR3	DNA
NA	TRBV7-8	TRBD2	TRBJ2-7	CASSLESGSYYEQYF	TGTGCCAGCAGCTTAGAGAGCGGGAGTTACTACGAGCAGTACTTC
NA	TRBV5-5	TRBD2	TRBJ2-1	CASSGGTSGGLYNEQFF	TGTGCCAGCAGCGGAGGGACTAGCGGGGGATTATACAATGAGCAGTTCTTC
NA	TRBV7-8	TRBD2	TRBJ2-4	CASSPRTSGVTKNIQYF	TGTGCCAGCAGCCCCCGGACTAGCGGGGTGACCAAAAACATTCAGTACTTC
once	TRBV7-6	NA	TRBJ2-3	CASSLVPGGTDTQYF	TGTGCCAGCAGCTTAGTGCCAGGGGGCACAGATACGCAGTATTTT
NA	TRBV27	NA	TRBJ2-3	CASNPRGTDTQYF	TGTGCCAGCAATCCCAGGGGCACAGATACGCAGTATTTT
NA	TRBV9	NA	TRBJ2-1	CASSPPPGAYNEQFF	TGTGCCAGCAGCCCCCCCCCAGGGGCCTACAATGAGCAGTTCTTC
once	TRBV5-3	TRBD2	TRBJ2-4	CAGDYLNIQYF	TGTGCCGGGGACTACCTAAACATTCAGTACTTC
NA	TRBV6-6	NA	TRBJ2-7	CASSSPQKYEQYF	TGTGCCAGCAGTTCCCCGCAGAAATACGAGCAGTACTTC
NA	TRBV7-9	TRBD2	TRBJ2-5	CASLRTSGGQETQYF	TGTGCCAGCTTACGGACTAGCGGGGGCCAAGAGACCCAGTACTTC
few	TRBV5-1	TRBD1	TRBJ2-7	CASSLQGQYSYEQYF	TGCGCCAGCAGCTTGCAGGGACAGTACTCCTACGAGCAGTACTTC
NA	TRBV28	TRBD2	TRBJ2-5	CATQDGGARETQYF	TGTGCCACCCAAGACGGGGGGGCTAGAGAGACCCAGTACTTC
NA	TRBV5-8	NA	TRBJ2-1	CASSPTRNEQFF	TGTGCCAGCAGCCCCACGAGGAATGAGCAGTTCTTC
NA	TRBV28	TRBD1	TRBJ1-5	CASSSGQGSQPQHF	TGTGCCAGCAGTTCGGGACAGGGCAGTCAGCCCCAGCATTTT
NA	TRBV4-3	NA	TRBJ2-2	CASSQERGIYTGELFF	TGCGCCAGCAGCCAAGAGCGGGGTATTTACACCGGGGAGCTGTTTTTT
NA	TRBV5-6	TRBD2	TRBJ2-7	CASSLGGTYEQYF	TGTGCCAGCAGCCTGGGAGGGACCTACGAGCAGTACTTC
NA	TRBV2	TRBD1	TRBJ2-3	CASSGTGSTDTQYF	TGTGCCAGCTCCGGGACAGGGAGCACAGATACGCAGTATTTT
NA	TRBV10-3	TRBD1	TRBJ1-2	CAISDRGNYGYTF	TGTGCCATCAGTGACAGGGGGAACTATGGCTACACCTTC
NA	TRBV6-1	NA	TRBJ1-4	CASSERGLDEKLFF	TGTGCCAGCAGTGAGCGGGGGCTAGATGAAAAACTGTTTTTT
NA	TRBV7-8	NA	TRBJ1-4	CASSLAAVALEKLFF	TGTGCCAGCAGCTTAGCTGCGGTGGCTCTCGAAAAACTGTTTTTT
NA	TRBV6-2/TRBV6-3	NA	TRBJ2-1	CASSAGQSSYNEQFF	TGTGCCAGCAGTGCGGGACAGTCCTCCTACAATGAGCAGTTCTTC
NA	TRBV10-3	TRBD1	TRBJ2-7	CAISVSGTGGYEQYF	TGTGCCATCAGTGTAAGCGGGACAGGGGGCTACGAGCAGTACTTC
NA	TRBV19	TRBD1	TRBJ2-6	CASSPRQGWSGANVLTF	TGTGCCAGTAGTCCTCGACAGGGTTGGTCTGGGGCCAACGTCCTGACTTTC
NA	TRBV9	NA	TRBJ2-7	CASSVVPTESGEQYF	TGTGCCAGCAGCGTAGTCCCGACAGAGAGTGGGGAGCAGTACTTC
NA	TRBV25-1	TRBD1	TRBJ1-4	CASKRGQGAPDEKLFF	TGTGCCAGCAAACGAGGACAGGGGGCGCCGGATGAAAAACTGTTTTTT
NA	TRBV6-6	TRBD2	TRBJ2-7	CASTPGGDEQYF	TGTGCCAGCACTCCTGGGGGGGACGAGCAGTACTTC
NA	TRBV7-9	TRBD2	TRBJ2-4	CASSLVSGRAKNIQYF	TGTGCCAGCAGCTTAGTTAGCGGGAGGGCCAAAAACATTCAGTACTTC
NA	TRBV4-3	NA	TRBJ2-7	CASSQDRAYEQYF	TGCGCCAGCAGCCAAGATCGGGCCTACGAGCAGTACTTC
NA	TRBV9	TRBD2	TRBJ2-7	CASSPVAGVYEQYF	TGTGCCAGCAGCCCTGTAGCGGGAGTATACGAGCAGTACTTC
few	TRBV4-1	NA	TRBJ1-4	CASSRLPLDPNEKLFF	TGCGCCAGCAGCCGTCTTCCCCTAGACCCTAATGAAAAACTGTTTTTT
NA	TRBV2	NA	TRBJ1-1	CASSVRQVAGGTEAFF	TGTGCCAGCAGTGTCCGACAGGTCGCGGGTGGCACTGAAGCTTTCTTT
once	TRBV5-8	TRBD1	TRBJ1-5	CASSSRQGSNQPQHF	TGTGCCAGCAGCTCGAGACAGGGTAGCAATCAGCCCCAGCATTTT
NA	TRBV7-2	NA	TRBJ2-7	CASSLDLAGPYEQYF	TGTGCCAGCAGCTTAGATTTGGCAGGTCCCTACGAGCAGTACTTC
few	TRBV7-3	NA	TRBJ2-7	CASSPDSSYEQYF	TGTGCCAGCAGCCCGGACAGCTCCTACGAGCAGTACTTC
NA	TRBV6-5	TRBD1	TRBJ1-1	CASSLQGADTEAFF	TGTGCCAGCAGTCTACAGGGGGCAGACACTGAAGCTTTCTTT
NA	TRBV4-2	TRBD2	TRBJ2-3	CASSQEAGGPDTQYF	TGTGCCAGCAGCCAAGAAGCGGGGGGGCCAGATACGCAGTATTTT
NA	TRBV7-9	NA	TRBJ2-7	CASSFQSGTPYEQYF	TGTGCCAGCAGCTTCCAATCTGGGACACCCTACGAGCAGTACTTC
once	TRBV18	TRBD2	TRBJ2-7	CASSPRGGTYEQYF	TGTGCCAGCTCACCACGGGGGGGAACCTACGAGCAGTACTTC
NA	TRBV28	NA	TRBJ2-7	CASSPNPSYEQYF	TGTGCCAGCAGCCCTAACCCCTCCTACGAGCAGTACTTC
NA	TRBV7-3	TRBD1	TRBJ2-7	CASSSPGQGVFYEQYF	TGTGCCAGCAGCTCCCCGGGACAGGGGGTTTTCTACGAGCAGTACTTC
NA	TRBV18	TRBD2	TRBJ2-7	CASSPGTSGSYEQYF	TGTGCCAGCTCGCCCGGGACTAGCGGGAGCTACGAGCAGTACTTC
few	TRBV6-7	NA	TRBJ2-7	CASSPPAYEQYF	TGTGCCAGCAGTCCTCCGGCCTACGAGCAGTACTTC
few	TRBV5-6	NA	TRBJ1-4	CASSLGELFF	TGTGCCAGCAGCTTAGGAGAACTGTTTTTT
NA	TRBV6-5	NA	TRBJ1-5	CASRGTLSNQPQHF	TGTGCCAGCAGAGGGACTCTTAGCAATCAGCCCCAGCATTTT
NA	TRBV19	TRBD1	TRBJ2-7	CASSTGTVLYEQYF	TGTGCCAGTAGTACCGGGACAGTTTTGTACGAGCAGTACTTC
NA	TRBV9	NA	TRBJ2-7	CASSVRGDRSSYEQYF	TGTGCCAGCAGCGTCCGGGGGGACAGGAGCTCCTACGAGCAGTACTTC
NA	TRBV6-6	NA	TRBJ1-2	CASSYSPLTTYGYTF	TGTGCCAGCAGTTACTCGCCCCTTACAACCTATGGCTACACCTTC
NA	TRBV6-5	NA	TRBJ1-6	CASSYPGGFSPLHF	TGTGCCAGCAGTTACCCCGGGGGGTTCTCACCCCTCCACTTT
NA	TRBV21-1	NA	TRBJ1-2	CASSNEGQEAPRNYGYTF	TGTGCCAGCAGCAACGAGGGACAGGAGGCCCCCCGTAACTATGGCTACACCTTC
NA	TRBV5-1	TRBD2	TRBJ2-3	CASSLGTGGRSGDTQYF	TGCGCCAGCAGCTTGGGGACCGGCGGGAGATCGGGAGATACGCAGTATTTT
NA	TRBV10-3	TRBD1	TRBJ2-7	CATLGQGAYEQYF	TGTGCCACACTGGGACAGGGGGCCTACGAGCAGTACTTC
NA	TRBV6-6	TRBD1	TRBJ2-7	CASRGRTGGMQYF	TGTGCCAGCAGGGGAAGGACAGGGGGCATGCAGTACTTC
NA	TRBV7-3	TRBD2	TRBJ2-7	CASSLVAGGPYEQYF	TGTGCCAGCAGCTTAGTAGCGGGAGGCCCCTACGAGCAGTACTTC
once	TRBV7-3	TRBD2	TRBJ2-3	CASSLGASGGSDTQYF	TGTGCCAGCAGCTTAGGGGCTAGCGGGGGTTCAGATACGCAGTATTTT
NA	TRBV7-9	TRBD1	TRBJ2-7	CASSFTPGTGGEQYF	TGTGCCAGCAGCTTTACCCCGGGGACAGGGGGCGAGCAGTACTTC